This T cell receptor beta chain was captured by sequencing in a study of siplizumab effects on memory and regulatory T cells. TCRdb's copy holds only in-frame clones and misses some; the assay was immunoSEQ multiplex PCR. The sample contains 100,000 or so clones, 94% of which appear only once. CDR1 and CDR2 from the germline V gene are SGHAT and FQNNGV. The CDR3 extends over 15 amino acids. The V and J ends lost 4 bases and 7 bases, in that order; junction bases with no gene match: 9. Study-wide findings and caveats: The study found that mappable alloreactive CD4+ clones averaged roughly 70% Treg-derived with siplizumab and about 26% in controls.

On this clone: Its antigen is undetermined.

The receptor's source is a human donor in good health. The sample consisted of non-Treg CD4+ T cells sorted from blood. V gene TRBV11-2 combines with J gene TRBJ2-1, with 8 bases lining up with TRBD1. In nucleotides, the CDR3 is TGTGCCAGCAGCTGGACAGGGTCTAAAGGAAATGAGCAGTTCTTC. Translation: CASSWTGSKGNEQFF.